This T cell receptor (beta chain) comes out of a study of brain T cells in children with intractable seizures. This CDR3 has 11 residues. CDR1 SNHLY and CDR2 FYNNEI come from the germline V gene. V shed 5 bases and J shed 10 bases, with 11 bases lying between them. Only cases whose brain tissue showed the highest T cell transcript signatures were sequenced. Pre-surgery treatment included at least one anti-epileptic drug. Profiled with immunoSEQ multiplex PCR; TCRdb holds only in-frame clones, not every one. The sample has around 80,000 clones, 91% seen once. The source is a girl aged 2-10 years with Rasmussen encephalitis and intractable seizures. The sequenced sample was peripheral blood, obtained at surgery. This chain connects TRBV2 to TRBJ1-2; tentatively, D is TRBD1 (5 bases). The CDR3 nucleotides are TGTGCCAGCAGTCAGTGGGGGGTCTACACCTTC. Translated: CASSQWGVYTF.